The present TCR beta chain was sequenced within a study of cytomegalovirus exposure and HLA in healthy donors. The study, taken as a whole, reports: Cytomegalovirus status was reportedly diagnosed by the classifier with high specificity and sensitivity.

Researchers ran the PCR with 60 Vbeta and 13 Jbeta primers. Generated by immunoSEQ multiplex PCR, the TCRdb table keeps only in-frame clones and is missing some. The table records 170,000 or so clones, less than 85% of them present only once. Turning to this clone: Its antigen is still unknown.

The TCR comes from a boy younger than 18 in good health and CMV-seronegative. The sample comprised PBMCs.

CDR3 residues: CASIRRGVNEQFF. The CDR3 DNA follows: TGTGCCAGCATCCGACGCGGGGTCAATGAGCAGTTCTTC. This chain joins TRBV5-4 and TRBJ2-1; possibly TRBD2 for D (6 bases). There are 13 residues in the CDR3. Trimming removed 6 bases at V and 6 bases at J, with 13 bases between. Germline V gene lookup returns CDR1 SGHNT and CDR2 YYREEE (reference sequence).